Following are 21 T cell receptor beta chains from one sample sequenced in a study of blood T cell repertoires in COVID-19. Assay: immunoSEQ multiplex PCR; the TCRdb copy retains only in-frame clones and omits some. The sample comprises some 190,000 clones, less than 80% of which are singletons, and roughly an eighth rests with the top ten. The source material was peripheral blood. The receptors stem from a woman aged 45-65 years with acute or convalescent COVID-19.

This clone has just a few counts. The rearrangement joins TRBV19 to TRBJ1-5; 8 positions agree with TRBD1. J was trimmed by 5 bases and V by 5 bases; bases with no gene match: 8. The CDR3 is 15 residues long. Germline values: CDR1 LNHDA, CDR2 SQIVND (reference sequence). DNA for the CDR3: TGTGCCAGTAGTCATGGACAGGGTCGGTATCAGCCCCAGCATTTT. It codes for CASSHGQGRYQPQHF.

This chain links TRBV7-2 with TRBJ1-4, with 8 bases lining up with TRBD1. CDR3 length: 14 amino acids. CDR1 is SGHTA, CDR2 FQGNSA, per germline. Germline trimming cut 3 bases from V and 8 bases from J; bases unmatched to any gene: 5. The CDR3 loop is CASSFDGTGEKLFF. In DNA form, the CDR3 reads TGTGCCAGCAGCTTTGACGGGACAGGCGAAAAACTGTTTTTT.

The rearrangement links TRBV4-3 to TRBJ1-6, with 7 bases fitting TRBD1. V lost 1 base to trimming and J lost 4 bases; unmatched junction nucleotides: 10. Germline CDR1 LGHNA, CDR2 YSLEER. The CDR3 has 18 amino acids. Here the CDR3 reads CASSQAPQGGNYNSPLHF. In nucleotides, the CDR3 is TGCGCCAGCAGCCAAGCCCCCCAGGGGGGAAATTATAATTCACCCCTCCACTTT.

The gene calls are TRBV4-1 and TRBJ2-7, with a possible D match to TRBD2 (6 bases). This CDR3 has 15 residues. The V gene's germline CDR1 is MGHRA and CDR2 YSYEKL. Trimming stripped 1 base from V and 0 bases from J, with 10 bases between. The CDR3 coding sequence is TGCGCCAGCAGCCAAGGGGACTTAAGCTCCTACGAGCAGTACTTC. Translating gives CASSQGDLSSYEQYF.

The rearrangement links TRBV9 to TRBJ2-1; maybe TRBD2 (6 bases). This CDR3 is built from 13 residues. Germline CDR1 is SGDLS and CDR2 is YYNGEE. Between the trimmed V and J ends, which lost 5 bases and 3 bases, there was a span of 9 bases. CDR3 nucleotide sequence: TGTGCCAGCAGTGGACTACTCTACAATGAGCAGTTCTTC. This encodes CASSGLLYNEQFF.

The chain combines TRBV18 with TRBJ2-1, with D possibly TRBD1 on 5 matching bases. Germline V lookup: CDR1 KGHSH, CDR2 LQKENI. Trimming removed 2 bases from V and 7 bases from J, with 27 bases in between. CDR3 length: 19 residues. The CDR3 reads CASSPRGVGRTIGKNEQFF. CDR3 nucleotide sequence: TGTGCCAGCTCACCAAGGGGCGTCGGCAGGACAATTGGAAAGAATGAGCAGTTCTTC.

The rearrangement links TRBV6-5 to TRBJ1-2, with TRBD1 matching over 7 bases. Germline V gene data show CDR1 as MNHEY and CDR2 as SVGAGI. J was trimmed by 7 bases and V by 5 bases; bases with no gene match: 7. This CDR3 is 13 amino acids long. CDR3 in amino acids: CASSPDRQFGYTF. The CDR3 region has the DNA TGTGCCAGCAGTCCGGACAGGCAATTTGGCTACACCTTC.

The CDR3 sequence: CASSRGPLGGNEQFF. DNA of the CDR3: TGTGCCAGCAGCCGCGGGCCCCTGGGGGGGAATGAGCAGTTCTTC. The V gene is TRBV3-1 (or the pseudogene TRBV3-2), the J gene TRBJ2-1, with 7 bases that match TRBD2. The germline V gene has CDR1 LGHDT and CDR2 YNNKEL (reference sequence). The CDR3 loop spans 15 amino acids. V shed 4 bases, J shed 7 bases, and the junction held 10 bases outside the gene matches.

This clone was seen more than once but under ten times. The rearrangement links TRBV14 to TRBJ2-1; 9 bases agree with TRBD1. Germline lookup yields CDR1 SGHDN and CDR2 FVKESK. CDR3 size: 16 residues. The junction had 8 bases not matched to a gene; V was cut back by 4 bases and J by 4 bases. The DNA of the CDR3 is TGTGCCAGCAGCCTCGGGACAGGGTTTCGGTACAATGAGCAGTTCTTC. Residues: CASSLGTGFRYNEQFF.

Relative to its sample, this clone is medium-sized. The CDR3 is CASSIDHSGNEQFF. The CDR3 DNA is TGTGCCAGTAGTATAGATCACAGCGGCAATGAGCAGTTCTTC. The rearrangement uses TRBV19 and TRBJ2-1, with D perhaps matching TRBD2 (5 bases). CDR3 length: 14 amino acids. Trimming took off 0 bases at V and 6 bases at J, with 9 bases between the two ends. Germline CDR1 reads LNHDA; CDR2 reads SQIVND (reference sequence).

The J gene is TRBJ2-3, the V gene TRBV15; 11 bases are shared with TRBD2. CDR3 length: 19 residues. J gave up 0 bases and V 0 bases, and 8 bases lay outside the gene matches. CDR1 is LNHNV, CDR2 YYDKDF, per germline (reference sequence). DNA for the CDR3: TGTGCCACCAGCAGAGATGGTGATAGCGGGAGGGCCAGCACAGATACGCAGTATTTT. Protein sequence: CATSRDGDSGRASTDTQYF.

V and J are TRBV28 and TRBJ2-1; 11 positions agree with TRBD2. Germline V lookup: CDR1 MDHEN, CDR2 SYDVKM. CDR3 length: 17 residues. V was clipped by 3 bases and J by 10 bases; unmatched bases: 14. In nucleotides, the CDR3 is TGTGCCAGCAGTTTCCTAGCGGGAGGACCCAAAGCTTCCGAGCAGTTCTTC. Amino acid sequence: CASSFLAGGPKASEQFF.

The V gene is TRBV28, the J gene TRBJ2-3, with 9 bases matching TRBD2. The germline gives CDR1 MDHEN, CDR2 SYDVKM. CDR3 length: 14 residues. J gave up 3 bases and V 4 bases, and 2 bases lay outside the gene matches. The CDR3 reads CASSSSGGTDTQYF. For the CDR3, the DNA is TGTGCCAGCAGTTCCAGCGGGGGGACAGATACGCAGTATTTT. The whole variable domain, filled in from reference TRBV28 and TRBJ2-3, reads DVKVTQSSRYLVKRTGEKVFLECVQDMDHENMFWYRQDPGLGLRLIYFSYDVKMKEKGDIPEGYSVSREKKERFSLILESASTNQTSMYLCASSSSGGTDTQYFGPGTRLTVL.

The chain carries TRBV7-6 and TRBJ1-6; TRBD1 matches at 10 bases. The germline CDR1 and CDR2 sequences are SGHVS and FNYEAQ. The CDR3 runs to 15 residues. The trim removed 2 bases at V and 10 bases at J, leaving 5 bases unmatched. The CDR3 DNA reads TGTGCCAGCAGCTTAAGGGACAGGGGCCAATCACCCCTCCACTTT. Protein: CASSLRDRGQSPLHF.

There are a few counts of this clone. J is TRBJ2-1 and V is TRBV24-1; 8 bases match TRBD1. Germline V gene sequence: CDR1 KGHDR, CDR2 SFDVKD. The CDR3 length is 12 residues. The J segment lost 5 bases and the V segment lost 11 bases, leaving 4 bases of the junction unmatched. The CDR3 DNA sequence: TGTGCCATTACGGACAGGGACAATGAGCAGTTCTTC. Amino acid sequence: CAITDRDNEQFF.

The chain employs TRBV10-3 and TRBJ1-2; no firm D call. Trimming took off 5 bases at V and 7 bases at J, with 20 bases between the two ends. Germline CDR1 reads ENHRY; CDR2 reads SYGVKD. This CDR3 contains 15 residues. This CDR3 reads CAISTDGFSGSGYTF. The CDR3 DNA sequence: TGTGCCATCAGTACCGACGGTTTTTCGGGGAGTGGCTACACCTTC.

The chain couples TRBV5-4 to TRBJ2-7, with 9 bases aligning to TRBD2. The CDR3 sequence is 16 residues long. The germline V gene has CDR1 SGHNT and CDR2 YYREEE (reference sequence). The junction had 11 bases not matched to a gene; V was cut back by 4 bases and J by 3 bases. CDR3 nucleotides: TGTGCCAGCAGCCGAGGGGCTAGCGGGAACCTCTACGAGCAGTACTTC. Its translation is CASSRGASGNLYEQYF. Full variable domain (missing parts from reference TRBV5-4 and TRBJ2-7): ETGVTQSPTHLIKTRGQQVTLRCSSQSGHNTVSWYQQALGQGPQFIFQYYREEENGRGNFPPRFSGLQFPNYSSELNVNALELDDSALYLCASSRGASGNLYEQYFGPGTRLTVT.

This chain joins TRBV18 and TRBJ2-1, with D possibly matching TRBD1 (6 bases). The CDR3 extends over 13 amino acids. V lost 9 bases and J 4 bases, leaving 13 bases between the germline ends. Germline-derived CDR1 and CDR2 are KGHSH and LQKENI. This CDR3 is CASAGEKYNEQFF. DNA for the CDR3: TGTGCCAGTGCAGGGGAGAAATACAATGAGCAGTTCTTC.

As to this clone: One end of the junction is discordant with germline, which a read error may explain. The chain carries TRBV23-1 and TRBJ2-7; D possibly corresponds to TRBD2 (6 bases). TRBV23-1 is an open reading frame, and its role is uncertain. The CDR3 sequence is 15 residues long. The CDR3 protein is CASSQWWGLTYEQYF. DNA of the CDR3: TGCGCCAGCAGCCAATGGTGGGGACTGACCTACGAGCAGTACTTC.

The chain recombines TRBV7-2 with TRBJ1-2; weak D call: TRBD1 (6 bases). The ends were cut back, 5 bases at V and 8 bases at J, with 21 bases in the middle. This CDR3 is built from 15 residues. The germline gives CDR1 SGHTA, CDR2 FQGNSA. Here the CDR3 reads CASSPYRAGEDGYTF. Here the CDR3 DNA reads TGTGCCAGCAGCCCTTACCGGGCAGGGGAAGACGGCTACACCTTC. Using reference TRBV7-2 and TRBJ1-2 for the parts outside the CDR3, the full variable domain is GAGVSQSPSNKVTEKGKDVELRCDPISGHTALYWYRQSLGQGLEFLIYFQGNSAPDKSGLPSDRFSAERTGGSVSTLTIQRTQQEDSAVYLCASSPYRAGEDGYTFGSGTRLTVV.

Here the CDR3 reads CASRLRDLSNTGELFF. DNA of the CDR3: TGTGCCAGCCGACTTCGGGACTTATCGAACACCGGGGAGCTGTTTTTT. This chain joins TRBV28 and TRBJ2-2; tentative D call: TRBD2 (6 bases). V lost 8 bases, J lost 0 bases, and 16 bases lay in between. CDR3 length equals 16 residues. Germline-derived CDR1 and CDR2 are MDHEN and SYDVKM.